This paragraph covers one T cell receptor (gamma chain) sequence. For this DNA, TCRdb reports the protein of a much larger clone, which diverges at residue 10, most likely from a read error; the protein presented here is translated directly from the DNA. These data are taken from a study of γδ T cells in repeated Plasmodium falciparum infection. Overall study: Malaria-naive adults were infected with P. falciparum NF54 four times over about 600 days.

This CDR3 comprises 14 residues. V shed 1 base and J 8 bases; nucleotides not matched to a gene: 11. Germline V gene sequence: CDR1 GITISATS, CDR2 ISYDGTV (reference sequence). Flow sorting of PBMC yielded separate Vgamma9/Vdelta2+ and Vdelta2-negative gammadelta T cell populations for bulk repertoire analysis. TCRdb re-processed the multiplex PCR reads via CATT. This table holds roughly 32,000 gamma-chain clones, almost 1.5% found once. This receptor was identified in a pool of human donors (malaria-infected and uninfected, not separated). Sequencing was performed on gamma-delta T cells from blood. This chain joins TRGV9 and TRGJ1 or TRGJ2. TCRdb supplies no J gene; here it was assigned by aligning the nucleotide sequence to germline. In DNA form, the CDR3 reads TGTGCCTTGTGGGAGGTCGCCTCCTATCATAAGAAACTCTTT. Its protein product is CALWEVASYHKKLF.